One and the same sample provided the 7 T cell receptor beta chains below, sequenced in a study of blood T cell repertoires in COVID-19. Libraries were prepared by immunoSEQ multiplex PCR; TCRdb keeps only in-frame clonotypes and omits some of them. The table lists approximately 130,000 clones, 85% of them singletons. Sequencing was performed on peripheral blood. These receptors all come from a human donor in a cohort sampled during active COVID-19.

The chain carries TRBV9 and TRBJ2-1; TRBD2 matches 10 bases. CDR1 and CDR2 from the germline V gene are SGDLS and YYNGEE. The CDR3 extends over 16 amino acids. V shed 4 bases, J shed 4 bases, and the junction held 8 bases outside the gene matches. CDR3 sequence: CASSILAGASYNEQFF. CDR3 bases: TGTGCCAGCAGCATCCTAGCGGGGGCTTCTTACAATGAGCAGTTCTTC.

This clone came up a few times. The chain joins TRBV7-3 to TRBJ1-1; TRBD1 is a possible D gene (5 bases). The CDR3 totals 13 residues. V lost 5 bases to trimming and J lost 2 bases, with 9 bases between them. CDR1 and CDR2 (germline): SGHTA, FQGTGA. The CDR3 region is CASSAGSNTEAFF. CDR3 DNA sequence: TGTGCCAGCAGCGCAGGGTCAAACACTGAAGCTTTCTTT.

V usage is TRBV19 and J usage is TRBJ1-6; TRBD1 is a possible D gene (5 bases). Germline values: CDR1 LNHDA, CDR2 SQIVND (reference sequence). Trimming removed 5 bases from V and 11 bases from J, with 16 bases in between. The CDR3 runs to 14 residues. The CDR3 bases are TGTGCCAGTAGTCCCCGGGGGTTGAGGACACCCCTCCACTTT. It is translated as CASSPRGLRTPLHF.

The CDR3 region has the DNA TGTGCCAGCAGTCCCTATCCGGGACAGTCCTTCACCTTC. Translating it yields CASSPYPGQSFTF. The rearrangement uses TRBV6-2 or TRBV6-3 and TRBJ1-2, with 7 positions matching TRBD1. CDR1 is MNHEY, CDR2 SVGEGT, per germline. CDR3 size: 13 residues. J gave up 13 bases and V 5 bases, and 13 bases lay outside the gene matches.

The chain combines TRBV28 with TRBJ2-4, with D tentatively TRBD1 (5 bases). V was cut by 2 bases and J by 3 bases, with 8 bases left in between. This CDR3 is built from 14 residues. Germline CDR1 is MDHEN and CDR2 is SYDVKM. The CDR3 here is CASSLPDNKNIQYF. The CDR3 nucleotides are TGTGCCAGCAGTTTACCGGACAACAAAAACATTCAGTACTTC.

The rearrangement joins TRBV7-2 to TRBJ2-7, with 7 bases identical to TRBD2. Germline CDR1 is SGHTA and CDR2 is FQGNSA. V lost 0 bases, J lost 0 bases, and 2 bases stayed unmatched. CDR3 length: 15 residues. The CDR3 DNA reads as TGTGCCAGCAGCTTAGCCAGCGGGGCCTCCTACGAGCAGTACTTC. Protein: CASSLASGASYEQYF.

The J gene is TRBJ2-4, the V gene TRBV10-1, with TRBD2 matching over 15 bases. The V segment lost 0 bases and the J segment 0 bases; nucleotides outside the gene matches: 9. The CDR3 length is 21 residues. The V gene's germline CDR1 is WNHNN and CDR2 SYGVQD (reference sequence). The CDR3 DNA reads as TGCGCCAGCAGTGAGTCGACTAATGGACTAGCGGGGGGGAAAGCCAAAAACATTCAGTACTTC. Translation gives CASSESTNGLAGGKAKNIQYF.